A selection of T cell receptor beta chains follows, all from one sample in a study of CD8+CD57+ T cells in acquired aplastic anemia. TCRdb processed the reads anew with MiXCR; each CDR3 protein has one entry. The data show about 150,000 distinct CDR3 sequences, about 48% seen once. The sequenced material came from sorted CD4+, CD8+, or CD8+CD57+ T cells (not recorded which) from PBMCs. The receptors derive from a human donor with aplastic anemia. CDR3s include the opening cysteine and the closing phenylalanine or tryptophan. The order of the fields is J gene, clone size, V gene, D gene, CDR3 protein, CDR3 DNA. The D gene is left open where the match is weak. Not all rows give a size; the values are once, few, many and, for expanded clones, a class.

J gene: TRBJ2-7
clone size: .
V gene: TRBV20-1
D gene: TRBD2
CDR3 protein: CSASGGAKNEQYF
CDR3 DNA: TGCAGTGCTAGCGGGGGGGCGAAAAACGAGCAGTACTTC

J gene: TRBJ1-1
clone size: many
V gene: TRBV7-6
D gene: .
CDR3 protein: CASSLGSRTTEAFF
CDR3 DNA: TGTGCCAGCAGCTTAGGCAGTAGGACCACTGAAGCTTTCTTT

J gene: TRBJ2-4
clone size: few
V gene: TRBV2
D gene: TRBD1
CDR3 protein: CASSDGQGRPKNIQYF
CDR3 DNA: TGTGCCAGCAGTGATGGACAGGGTCGGCCCAAAAACATTCAGTACTTC

J gene: TRBJ2-1
clone size: many
V gene: TRBV2
D gene: .
CDR3 protein: CASSDDSSYNEQFF
CDR3 DNA: TGTGCCAGCAGTGATGATAGCTCCTACAATGAGCAGTTCTTC

J gene: TRBJ2-3
clone size: many
V gene: TRBV15
D gene: TRBD2
CDR3 protein: CATSRGSGGATDTQYF
CDR3 DNA: TGTGCCACCAGCAGAGGTAGCGGGGGGGCCACAGATACGCAGTATTTT

J gene: TRBJ2-5
clone size: many
V gene: TRBV6-5
D gene: .
CDR3 protein: CASSYARGGETQYF
CDR3 DNA: TGTGCCAGCAGTTACGCGCGGGGTGGAGAGACCCAGTACTTC

J gene: TRBJ2-7
clone size: .
V gene: TRBV2
D gene: .
CDR3 protein: CASCDGGSDEQYF
CDR3 DNA: TGTGCCAGCTGTGATGGTGGGAGCGACGAGCAGTACTTC

J gene: TRBJ2-1
clone size: many
V gene: TRBV12-3/TRBV12-4
D gene: .
CDR3 protein: CASRNRAGQGGLEQFF
CDR3 DNA: TGTGCCAGCAGAAATAGGGCCGGACAGGGAGGGCTTGAGCAGTTCTTC

J gene: TRBJ2-2
clone size: many
V gene: TRBV7-9
D gene: TRBD1
CDR3 protein: CASSQAAGGTGELFF
CDR3 DNA: TGTGCCAGCAGCCAAGCCGCAGGGGGAACCGGGGAGCTGTTTTTT

J gene: TRBJ2-7
clone size: .
V gene: TRBV19
D gene: TRBD1
CDR3 protein: CASSDARQGGYEQYF
CDR3 DNA: TGTGCCAGTAGTGACGCACGACAGGGGGGTTACGAGCAGTACTTC

J gene: TRBJ2-5
clone size: .
V gene: TRBV19
D gene: TRBD2
CDR3 protein: CASMERGQETQYF
CDR3 DNA: TGTGCCAGTATGGAGCGGGGACAAGAGACCCAGTACTTC

J gene: TRBJ2-5
clone size: .
V gene: TRBV10-2
D gene: .
CDR3 protein: CTSSEHSLVHETQYF
CDR3 DNA: TGCACCAGCAGTGAGCATAGCCTAGTGCATGAGACCCAGTACTTC

J gene: TRBJ2-1
clone size: many
V gene: TRBV7-9
D gene: .
CDR3 protein: CASSSGGHSYNEQFF
CDR3 DNA: TGTGCCAGCAGCTCGGGGGGACACTCCTACAATGAGCAGTTCTTC

J gene: TRBJ2-5
clone size: .
V gene: TRBV7-7
D gene: TRBD1
CDR3 protein: CASSGHRGQRETQYF
CDR3 DNA: TGTGCCAGCAGCGGCCACAGGGGGCAGAGAGAGACCCAGTACTTC

J gene: TRBJ2-5
clone size: .
V gene: TRBV12-3/TRBV12-4
D gene: .
CDR3 protein: CASSLWRGSGAKTQYF
CDR3 DNA: TGTGCCAGCAGTTTGTGGCGAGGGAGTGGGGCGAAGACCCAGTACTTC

J gene: TRBJ2-3
clone size: many
V gene: TRBV4-1
D gene: TRBD2
CDR3 protein: CASRGGDTDTQYF
CDR3 DNA: TGCGCCAGCCGGGGGGGAGACACAGATACGCAGTATTTT

J gene: TRBJ2-1
clone size: .
V gene: TRBV5-4
D gene: .
CDR3 protein: CASSVEVGGNGQFF
CDR3 DNA: TGTGCCAGCAGCGTGGAGGTTGGAGGGAATGGGCAGTTCTTC

J gene: TRBJ2-3
clone size: .
V gene: TRBV20-1
D gene: TRBD2
CDR3 protein: CSAPPGGGATDTQYF
CDR3 DNA: TGCAGTGCCCCTCCTGGCGGGGGGGCCACAGATACGCAGTATTTT

J gene: TRBJ2-7
clone size: .
V gene: TRBV2
D gene: .
CDR3 protein: CASTRQDGYEQYF
CDR3 DNA: TGTGCCAGCACTCGGCAAGATGGCTACGAGCAGTACTTC

J gene: TRBJ1-5
clone size: .
V gene: TRBV20-1
D gene: TRBD1
CDR3 protein: CSALGQGAQPQHF
CDR3 DNA: TGCAGTGCTCTTGGACAGGGGGCCCAGCCCCAGCATTTT

J gene: TRBJ2-7
clone size: once
V gene: TRBV20-1
D gene: TRBD2
CDR3 protein: CSAKGGGRYEQYF
CDR3 DNA: TGCAGTGCAAAGGGCGGGGGGAGGTACGAGCAGTACTTC

J gene: TRBJ1-2
clone size: .
V gene: TRBV7-6
D gene: .
CDR3 protein: CASSSYGHGYTF
CDR3 DNA: TGTGCCAGCAGCTCATATGGGCATGGCTACACCTTC

J gene: TRBJ2-7
clone size: many
V gene: TRBV13
D gene: .
CDR3 protein: CASSNGPSVGEQYF
CDR3 DNA: TGTGCCAGCAGCAACGGACCCAGTGTGGGCGAGCAGTACTTC

J gene: TRBJ2-5
clone size: .
V gene: TRBV29-1
D gene: .
CDR3 protein: CSVGDTRGETQYF
CDR3 DNA: TGCAGCGTGGGGGATACTCGGGGAGAGACCCAGTACTTC

J gene: TRBJ1-1
clone size: .
V gene: TRBV7-2
D gene: .
CDR3 protein: CASSSQGGTEAFF
CDR3 DNA: TGTGCCAGCAGCTCACAGGGTGGGACTGAAGCTTTCTTT

J gene: TRBJ2-2
clone size: few
V gene: TRBV15
D gene: .
CDR3 protein: CATSRDGIAELFF
CDR3 DNA: TGTGCCACCAGCAGAGACGGGATTGCGGAGCTGTTTTTT

J gene: TRBJ2-7
clone size: .
V gene: TRBV20-1
D gene: TRBD2
CDR3 protein: CSARLAGASSYEQYF
CDR3 DNA: TGCAGTGCTAGACTAGCGGGGGCTAGCTCCTACGAGCAGTACTTC

J gene: TRBJ1-2
clone size: .
V gene: TRBV6-1
D gene: TRBD1
CDR3 protein: CASRLRDRLGYTF
CDR3 DNA: TGTGCCAGCAGACTCCGGGACAGACTTGGCTACACCTTC

J gene: TRBJ2-5
clone size: many
V gene: TRBV5-8
D gene: TRBD1
CDR3 protein: CASSLRTGPGLRETQYF
CDR3 DNA: TGTGCCAGCAGCTTACGGACAGGCCCGGGGTTAAGGGAGACCCAGTACTTC

J gene: TRBJ2-7
clone size: .
V gene: TRBV5-4
D gene: .
CDR3 protein: CASSFGQQDEQYF
CDR3 DNA: TGTGCCAGCAGCTTTGGGCAGCAGGACGAGCAGTACTTC

J gene: TRBJ2-1
clone size: many
V gene: TRBV4-2
D gene: .
CDR3 protein: CASSQEEGEQFF
CDR3 DNA: TGTGCCAGCAGCCAAGAGGAGGGGGAGCAGTTCTTC

J gene: TRBJ2-3
clone size: .
V gene: TRBV24-1
D gene: .
CDR3 protein: CATSDYVMSTDTQYF
CDR3 DNA: TGTGCCACCAGTGATTACGTGATGAGCACAGATACGCAGTATTTT

J gene: TRBJ1-1
clone size: once
V gene: TRBV15
D gene: .
CDR3 protein: CATSRDHKVGTEAFF
CDR3 DNA: TGTGCCACCAGCAGGGATCACAAGGTGGGCACTGAAGCTTTCTTT

J gene: TRBJ1-2
clone size: .
V gene: TRBV7-6
D gene: .
CDR3 protein: CASSKQANYGYTF
CDR3 DNA: TGTGCCAGCAGCAAACAGGCTAACTATGGCTACACCTTC

J gene: TRBJ2-7
clone size: .
V gene: TRBV25-1
D gene: .
CDR3 protein: CASSPNSNYEQYF
CDR3 DNA: TGTGCCAGCTCACCCAATAGCAACTACGAGCAGTACTTC